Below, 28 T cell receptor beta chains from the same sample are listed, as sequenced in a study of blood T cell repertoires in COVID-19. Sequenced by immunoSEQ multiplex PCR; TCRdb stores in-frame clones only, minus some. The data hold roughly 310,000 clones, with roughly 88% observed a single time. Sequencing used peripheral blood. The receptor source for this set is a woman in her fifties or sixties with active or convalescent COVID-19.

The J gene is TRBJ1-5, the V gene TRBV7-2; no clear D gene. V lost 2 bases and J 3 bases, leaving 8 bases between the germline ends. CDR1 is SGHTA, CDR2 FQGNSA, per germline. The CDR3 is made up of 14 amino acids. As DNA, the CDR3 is TGTGCCAGCAGCTTAAACCTAATCAATCAGCCCCAGCATTTT. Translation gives CASSLNLINQPQHF.

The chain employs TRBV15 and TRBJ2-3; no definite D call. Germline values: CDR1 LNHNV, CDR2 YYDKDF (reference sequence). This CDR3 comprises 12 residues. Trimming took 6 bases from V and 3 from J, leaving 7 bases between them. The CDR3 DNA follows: TGTGCCACCAGGGCGAGGACAGATACGCAGTATTTT. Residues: CATRARTDTQYF.

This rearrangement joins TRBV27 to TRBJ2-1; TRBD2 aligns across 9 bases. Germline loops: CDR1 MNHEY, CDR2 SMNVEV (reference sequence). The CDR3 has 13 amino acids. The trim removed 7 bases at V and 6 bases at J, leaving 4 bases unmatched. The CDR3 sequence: CASMGGRANEQFF. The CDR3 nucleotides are TGTGCCAGCATGGGCGGGAGGGCCAATGAGCAGTTCTTC.

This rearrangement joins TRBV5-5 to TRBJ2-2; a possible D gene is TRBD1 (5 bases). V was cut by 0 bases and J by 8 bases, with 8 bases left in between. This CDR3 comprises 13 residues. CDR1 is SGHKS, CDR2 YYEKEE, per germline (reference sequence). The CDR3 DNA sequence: TGTGCCAGCAGCTTGGTAGGGGCGGGGGAGCTGTTTTTT. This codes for CASSLVGAGELFF.

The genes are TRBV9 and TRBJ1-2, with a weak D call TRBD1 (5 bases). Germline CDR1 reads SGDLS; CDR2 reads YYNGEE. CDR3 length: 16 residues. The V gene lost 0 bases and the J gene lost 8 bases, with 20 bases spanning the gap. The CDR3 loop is CASSVGGGAIQEGYTF. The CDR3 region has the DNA TGTGCCAGCAGCGTAGGGGGAGGGGCAATCCAGGAGGGCTACACCTTC. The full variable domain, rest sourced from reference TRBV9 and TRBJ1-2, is DSGVTQTPKHLITATGQRVTLRCSPRSGDLSVYWYQQSLDQGLQFLIQYYNGEERAKGNILERFSAQQFPDLHSELNLSSLELGDSALYFCASSVGGGAIQEGYTFGSGTRLTVV.

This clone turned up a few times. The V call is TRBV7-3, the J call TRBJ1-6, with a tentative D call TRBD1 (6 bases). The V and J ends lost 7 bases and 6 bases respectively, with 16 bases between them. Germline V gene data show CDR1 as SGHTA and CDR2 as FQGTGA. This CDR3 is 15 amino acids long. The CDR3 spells CASTEDRKSNSPLHF. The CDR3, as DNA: TGTGCCAGCACCGAAGACAGGAAGAGTAATTCACCCCTCCACTTT. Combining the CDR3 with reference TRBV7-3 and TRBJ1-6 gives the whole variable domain GAGVSQTPSNKVTEKGKYVELRCDPISGHTALYWYRQSLGQGPEFLIYFQGTGAADDSGLPNDRFFAVRPEGSVSTLKIQRTERGDSAVYLCASTEDRKSNSPLHFGNGTRLTVT.

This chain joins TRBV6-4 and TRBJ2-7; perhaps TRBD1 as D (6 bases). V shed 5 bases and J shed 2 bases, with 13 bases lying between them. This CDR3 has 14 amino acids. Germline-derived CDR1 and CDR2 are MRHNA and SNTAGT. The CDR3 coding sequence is TGTGCCAGCAGTTTAGAGACAGGTGCCTACGAGCAGTACTTC. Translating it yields CASSLETGAYEQYF.

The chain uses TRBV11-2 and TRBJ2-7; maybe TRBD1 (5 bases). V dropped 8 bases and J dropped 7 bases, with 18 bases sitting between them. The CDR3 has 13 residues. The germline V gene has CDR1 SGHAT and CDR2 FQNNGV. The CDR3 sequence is CASLTPDSREQYF. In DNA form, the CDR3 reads TGTGCCAGCCTCACACCAGACAGCAGAGAGCAGTACTTC.

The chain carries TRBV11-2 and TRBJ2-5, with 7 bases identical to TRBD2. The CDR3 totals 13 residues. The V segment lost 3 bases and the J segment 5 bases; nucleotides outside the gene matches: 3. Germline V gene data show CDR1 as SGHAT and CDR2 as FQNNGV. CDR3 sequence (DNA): TGTGCCAGCAGCTTGACTAGCCCGGAGACCCAGTACTTC. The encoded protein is CASSLTSPETQYF.

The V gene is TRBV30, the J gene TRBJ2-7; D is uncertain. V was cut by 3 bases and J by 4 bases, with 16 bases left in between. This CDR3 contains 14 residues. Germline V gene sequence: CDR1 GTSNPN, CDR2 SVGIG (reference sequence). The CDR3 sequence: CAWSPIPIRYEQYF. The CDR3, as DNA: TGTGCCTGGAGCCCCATACCTATCCGATACGAGCAGTACTTC.

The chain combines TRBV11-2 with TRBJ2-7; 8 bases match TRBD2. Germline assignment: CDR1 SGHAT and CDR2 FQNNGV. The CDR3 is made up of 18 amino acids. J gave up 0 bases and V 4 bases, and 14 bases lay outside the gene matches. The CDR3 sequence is CASSSTRLGGGTSYEQYF. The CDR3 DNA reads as TGTGCCAGCAGCTCCACACGCCTCGGGGGGGGAACCTCCTACGAGCAGTACTTC.

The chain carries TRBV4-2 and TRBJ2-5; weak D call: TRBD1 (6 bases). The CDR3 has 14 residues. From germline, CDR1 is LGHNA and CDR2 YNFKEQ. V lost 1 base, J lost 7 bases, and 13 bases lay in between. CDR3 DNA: TGTGCCAGCAGCCAAGTTCCAGGGGTTGGGACCCAGTACTTC. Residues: CASSQVPGVGTQYF.

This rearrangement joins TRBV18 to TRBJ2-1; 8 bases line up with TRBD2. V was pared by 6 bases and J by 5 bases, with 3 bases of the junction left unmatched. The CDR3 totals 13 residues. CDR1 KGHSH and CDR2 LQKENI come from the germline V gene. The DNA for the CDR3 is TGTGCCAGCTCCCACGGGGGGGACAATGAGCAGTTCTTC. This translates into CASSHGGDNEQFF.

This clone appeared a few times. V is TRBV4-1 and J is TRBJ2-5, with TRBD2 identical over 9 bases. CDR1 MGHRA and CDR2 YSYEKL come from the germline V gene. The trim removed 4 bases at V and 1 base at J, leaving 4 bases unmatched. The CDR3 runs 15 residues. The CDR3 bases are TGCGCCAGCAGCCTATCTAGCGGGACCCAAGAGACCCAGTACTTC. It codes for CASSLSSGTQETQYF.

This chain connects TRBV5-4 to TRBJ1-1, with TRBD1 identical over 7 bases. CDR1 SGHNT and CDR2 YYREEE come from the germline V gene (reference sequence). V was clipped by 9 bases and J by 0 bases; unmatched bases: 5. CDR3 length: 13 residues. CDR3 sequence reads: CANGDSLNTEAFF. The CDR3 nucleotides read TGTGCCAACGGGGACAGTTTGAACACTGAAGCTTTCTTT.

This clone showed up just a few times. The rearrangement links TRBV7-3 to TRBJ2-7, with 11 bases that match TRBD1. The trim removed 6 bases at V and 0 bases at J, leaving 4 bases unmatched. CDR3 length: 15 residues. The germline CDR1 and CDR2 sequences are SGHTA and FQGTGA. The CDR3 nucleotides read TGTGCCAGCAGTCTCGGGACAGGGGGCTCCTACGAGCAGTACTTC. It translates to CASSLGTGGSYEQYF. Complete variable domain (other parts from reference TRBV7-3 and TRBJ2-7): GAGVSQTPSNKVTEKGKYVELRCDPISGHTALYWYRQSLGQGPEFLIYFQGTGAADDSGLPNDRFFAVRPEGSVSTLKIQRTERGDSAVYLCASSLGTGGSYEQYFGPGTRLTVT.

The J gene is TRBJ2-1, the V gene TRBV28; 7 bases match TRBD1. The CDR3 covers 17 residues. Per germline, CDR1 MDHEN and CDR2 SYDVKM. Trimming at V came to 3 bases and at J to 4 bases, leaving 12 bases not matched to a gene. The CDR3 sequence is CASSFEGAGTAYNEQFF. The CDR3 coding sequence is TGTGCCAGCAGTTTTGAAGGAGCCGGGACAGCTTACAATGAGCAGTTCTTC.

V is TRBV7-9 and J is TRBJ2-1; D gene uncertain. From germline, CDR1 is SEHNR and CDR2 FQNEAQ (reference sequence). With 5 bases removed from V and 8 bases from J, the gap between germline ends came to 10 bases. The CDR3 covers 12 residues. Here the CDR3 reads CASSPLLDEQFF. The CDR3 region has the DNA TGTGCCAGCAGCCCACTCTTGGATGAGCAGTTCTTC. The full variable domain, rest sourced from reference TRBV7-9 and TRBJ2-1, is DTGVSQNPRHKITKRGQNVTFRCDPISEHNRLYWYRQTLGQGPEFLTYFQNEAQLEKSRLLSDRFSAERPKGSFSTLEIQRTEQGDSAMYLCASSPLLDEQFFGPGTRLTVL.

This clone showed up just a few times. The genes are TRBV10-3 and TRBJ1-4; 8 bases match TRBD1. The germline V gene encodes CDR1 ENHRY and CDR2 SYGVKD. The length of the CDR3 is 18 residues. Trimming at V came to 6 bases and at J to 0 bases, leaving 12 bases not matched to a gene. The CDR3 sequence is CAISRTGRGTATNEKLFF. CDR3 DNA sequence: TGTGCCATCAGCCGGACAGGGAGGGGGACAGCAACTAATGAAAAACTGTTTTTT.

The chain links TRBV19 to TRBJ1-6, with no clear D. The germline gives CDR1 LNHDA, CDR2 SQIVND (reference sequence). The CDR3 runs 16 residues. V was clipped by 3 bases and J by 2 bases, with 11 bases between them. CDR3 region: CASSIGQAPYNSPLHF. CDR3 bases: TGTGCCAGTAGTATTGGGCAGGCGCCCTATAATTCACCCCTCCACTTT.

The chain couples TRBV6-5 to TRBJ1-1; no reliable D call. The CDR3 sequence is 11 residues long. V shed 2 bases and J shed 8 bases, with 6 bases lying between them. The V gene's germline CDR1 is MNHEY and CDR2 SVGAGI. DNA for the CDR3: TGTGCCAGCAGTTACAGGGAGGAAGCTTTCTTT. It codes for CASSYREEAFF.

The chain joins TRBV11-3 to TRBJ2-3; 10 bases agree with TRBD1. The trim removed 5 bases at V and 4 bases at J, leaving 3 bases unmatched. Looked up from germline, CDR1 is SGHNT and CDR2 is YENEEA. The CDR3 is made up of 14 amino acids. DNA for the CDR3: TGTGCCAGCAGCAGGGACAGGGGCCCAGATACGCAGTATTTT. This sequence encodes CASSRDRGPDTQYF.

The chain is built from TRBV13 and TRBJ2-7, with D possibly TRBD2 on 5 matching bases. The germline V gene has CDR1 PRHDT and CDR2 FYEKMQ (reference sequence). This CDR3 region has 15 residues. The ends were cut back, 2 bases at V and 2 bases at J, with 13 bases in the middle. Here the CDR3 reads CASSLFRDGAYEQYF. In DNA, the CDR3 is TGTGCCAGCAGCTTATTCCGGGATGGAGCCTACGAGCAGTACTTC.

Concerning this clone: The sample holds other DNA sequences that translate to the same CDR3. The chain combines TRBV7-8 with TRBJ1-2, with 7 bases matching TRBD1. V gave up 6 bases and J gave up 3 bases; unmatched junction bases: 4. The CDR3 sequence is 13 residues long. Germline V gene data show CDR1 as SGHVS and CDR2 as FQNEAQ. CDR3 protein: CASSRTGDYGYTF. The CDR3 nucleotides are TGTGCCAGCAGTCGAACAGGGGACTATGGCTACACCTTC.

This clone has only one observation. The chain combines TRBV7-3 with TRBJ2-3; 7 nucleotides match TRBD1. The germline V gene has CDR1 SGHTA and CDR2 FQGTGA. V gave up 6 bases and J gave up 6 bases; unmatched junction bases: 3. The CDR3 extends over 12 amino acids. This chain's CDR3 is CASSYRGDTQYF. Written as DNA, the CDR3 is TGTGCCAGCAGTTACAGGGGTGATACGCAGTATTTT.

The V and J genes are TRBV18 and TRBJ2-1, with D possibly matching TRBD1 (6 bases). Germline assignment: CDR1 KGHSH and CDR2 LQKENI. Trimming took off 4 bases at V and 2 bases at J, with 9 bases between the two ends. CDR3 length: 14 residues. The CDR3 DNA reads TGTGCCAGCTCACGGGGGCGCGCCTACAATGAGCAGTTCTTC. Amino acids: CASSRGRAYNEQFF.

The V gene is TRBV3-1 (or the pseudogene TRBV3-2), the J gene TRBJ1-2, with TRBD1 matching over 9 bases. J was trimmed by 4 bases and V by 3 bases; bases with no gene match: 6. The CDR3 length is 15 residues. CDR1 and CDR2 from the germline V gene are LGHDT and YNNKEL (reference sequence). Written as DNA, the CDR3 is TGTGCCAGCAGCCAGGGGACAGGGCTTGGCTATGGCTACACCTTC. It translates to CASSQGTGLGYGYTF.

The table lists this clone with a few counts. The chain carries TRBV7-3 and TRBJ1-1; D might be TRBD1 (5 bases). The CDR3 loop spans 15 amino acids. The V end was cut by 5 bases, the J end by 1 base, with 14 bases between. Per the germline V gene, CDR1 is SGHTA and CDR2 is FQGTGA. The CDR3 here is CASSPTAMPNTEAFF. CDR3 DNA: TGTGCCAGCAGCCCGACAGCGATGCCGAACACTGAAGCTTTCTTT.